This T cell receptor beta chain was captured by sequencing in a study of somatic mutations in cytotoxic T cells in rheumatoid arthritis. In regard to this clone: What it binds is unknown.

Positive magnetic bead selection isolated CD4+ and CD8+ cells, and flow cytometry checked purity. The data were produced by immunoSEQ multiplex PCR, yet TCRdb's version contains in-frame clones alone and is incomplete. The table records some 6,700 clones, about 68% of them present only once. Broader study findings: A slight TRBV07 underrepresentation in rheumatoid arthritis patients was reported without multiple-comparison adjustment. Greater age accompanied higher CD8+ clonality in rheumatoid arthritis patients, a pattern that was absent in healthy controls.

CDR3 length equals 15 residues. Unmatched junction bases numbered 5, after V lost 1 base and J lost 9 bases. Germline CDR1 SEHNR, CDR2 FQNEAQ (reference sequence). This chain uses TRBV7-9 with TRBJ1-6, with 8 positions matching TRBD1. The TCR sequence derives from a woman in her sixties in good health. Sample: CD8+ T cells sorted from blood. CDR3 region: CASSLGGRGLSPLHF. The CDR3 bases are TGTGCCAGCAGCTTAGGAGGCAGGGGGCTTTCACCCCTCCACTTT. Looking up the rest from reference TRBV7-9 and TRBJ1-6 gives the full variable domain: DTGVSQNPRHKITKRGQNVTFRCDPISEHNRLYWYRQTLGQGPEFLTYFQNEAQLEKSRLLSDRFSAERPKGSFSTLEIQRTEQGDSAMYLCASSLGGRGLSPLHFGNGTRLTVT.